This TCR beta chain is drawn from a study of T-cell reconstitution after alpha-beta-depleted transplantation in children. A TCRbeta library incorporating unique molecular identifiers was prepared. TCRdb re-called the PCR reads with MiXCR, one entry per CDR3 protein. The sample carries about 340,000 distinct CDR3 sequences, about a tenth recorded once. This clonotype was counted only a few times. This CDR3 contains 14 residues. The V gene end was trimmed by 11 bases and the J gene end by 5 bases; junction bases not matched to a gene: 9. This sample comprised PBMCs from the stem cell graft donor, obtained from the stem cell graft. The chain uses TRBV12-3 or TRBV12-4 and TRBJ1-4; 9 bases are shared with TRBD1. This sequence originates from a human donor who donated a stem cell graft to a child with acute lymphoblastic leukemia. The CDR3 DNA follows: TGTGCCTCGAAGGGGGACAGGGCAAATGAAAAACTGTTTTTT. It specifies CASKGDRANEKLFF.